This T cell receptor beta chain originates from a study of shared clonotypes between healthy human individuals. Germline V lookup: CDR1 SNHLY, CDR2 FYNNEI. This CDR3 has 16 residues. V was clipped by 4 bases and J by 4 bases; unmatched bases: 7. Method: immunoSEQ multiplex PCR; TCRdb's copy keeps in-frame clones and lacks some. The profile covers about 590,000 clones, with 95% appearing a single time and around 0.11% taken by the ten largest. It was CD45RO-negative cells, positively selected for CCR7, that made up naive CD8 cells, with terminally differentiated effector memory CD45RA+ cells excluded. This clone was seen just once.

The sequenced sample was naive CD8+ T cells sorted from blood. This clonotype was obtained from a woman in her thirties in good health. The chain is built from TRBV2 and TRBJ2-2; 9 bases are shared with TRBD2. The CDR3 region has the DNA TGTGCCAGCAGTGGTTATAGCGGGAGAGGCACCGGGGAGCTGTTTTTT. Protein: CASSGYSGRGTGELFF.